Included here is one T cell receptor beta chain sequence, with context. What it binds is unknown. The data belong to a study of T-cell memory formation after mild COVID-19. Regarding the study as a whole: Whether day 37 second-wave clones are SARS-CoV-2-specific was not confirmed.

TCRdb used MiXCR to reprocess the 5' RACE reads, holding one entry per CDR3 protein. The sample gives 450,000 to 650,000 distinct CDR3 sequences, roughly 22% of which show up once; around 13% is in the top ten. Trimming removed 0 bases from V and 6 bases from J; junction bases left unmatched: 7. In germline, CDR1 is SGDLS, CDR2 YYNGEE. The CDR3 has 16 residues. The TCR sequence derives from an adult woman who had mild COVID-19 (a few samples of this study predate the infection). Cell type and time point are not known. Sequencing was done on a sample of PBMCs or a T cell subset sorted from them (not recorded which). The chain couples TRBV9 to TRBJ2-1; the match to TRBD2 covers 9 bases. CDR3 in amino acids: CASSVEVASGINEQFF. As DNA, the CDR3 is TGTGCCAGCAGCGTAGAGGTGGCTAGCGGGATCAATGAGCAGTTCTTC. The entire variable domain, with the rest obtained from reference TRBV9 and TRBJ2-1, is as follows: DSGVTQTPKHLITATGQRVTLRCSPRSGDLSVYWYQQSLDQGLQFLIQYYNGEERAKGNILERFSAQQFPDLHSELNLSSLELGDSALYFCASSVEVASGINEQFFGPGTRLTVL.